A single sample is the source of the 29 T cell receptor beta chains below, sequenced in a study of control samples from healthy donors and cancer patients. TCRdb's table, derived via immunoSEQ multiplex PCR, lists solely in-frame clones and lacks some. This sample has fewer than 90,000 clones, with more than 70% found just once. Specimen: blood. The receptors originated from a woman aged 50 to 65 in good health.

This chain links TRBV9 with TRBJ2-2; 8 nucleotides match TRBD2. This CDR3 has 16 amino acids. The germline V gene encodes CDR1 SGDLS and CDR2 YYNGEE. V lost 4 bases and J lost 1; bases outside the gene matches: 6. The CDR3, as DNA: TGTGCCAGCAGCTTGCGGGGGGACGGGAACACCGGGGAGCTGTTTTTT. Protein sequence: CASSLRGDGNTGELFF.

The chain uses TRBV6-5 and TRBJ2-1, with 7 bases identical to TRBD1. The CDR3 runs 15 residues. Germline lookup yields CDR1 MNHEY and CDR2 SVGAGI. V dropped 3 bases and J dropped 5; count of bases not matched to a gene: 7. The CDR3 is CASSYSHRGHNEQFF. CDR3 nucleotides: TGTGCCAGCAGTTATTCCCACAGGGGCCACAATGAGCAGTTCTTC.

The count of this clone is one. The gene calls are TRBV7-2 and TRBJ1-4; D uncertain. Per germline, CDR1 SGHTA and CDR2 FQGNSA. Trimming cost V 5 bases and J 6 bases, with 16 bases left between them. CDR3 length: 15 amino acids. The CDR3 loop is CASSRTGISDEKLFF. The CDR3 nucleotides are TGTGCCAGCAGCCGGACCGGGATTTCTGATGAAAAACTGTTTTTT.

This chain connects TRBV4-2 to TRBJ2-2, with D perhaps matching TRBD2 (6 bases). Germline V gives CDR1 LGHNA, CDR2 YNFKEQ. This CDR3 is 15 amino acids long. The V end was cut by 1 base, the J end by 1 base, with 7 bases between. As DNA, the CDR3 is TGTGCCAGCAGCCAAGTGCGGGGGAACACCGGGGAGCTGTTTTTT. Encoded protein: CASSQVRGNTGELFF.

J is TRBJ2-2 and V is TRBV4-1; tentative D call: TRBD2 (6 bases). Germline values: CDR1 MGHRA, CDR2 YSYEKL. The CDR3 is 16 amino acids. With 0 bases removed from V and 0 bases from J, the gap between germline ends came to 8 bases. CDR3 in DNA: TGCGCCAGCAGCCAAGAGACGGGGGCGAACACCGGGGAGCTGTTTTTT. Encoded protein: CASSQETGANTGELFF.

The chain recombines TRBV5-1 with TRBJ2-2; perhaps TRBD1 as D (5 bases). This CDR3 comprises 16 residues. Per germline, CDR1 SGHRS and CDR2 YFSETQ. Trimming cost V 0 bases and J 5 bases, with 14 bases left between them. The CDR3 loop is CASSLAATALTGELFF. The CDR3 region has the DNA TGCGCCAGCAGCTTGGCGGCGACAGCGTTGACCGGGGAGCTGTTTTTT.

V usage is TRBV2 and J usage is TRBJ1-2; unclear D gene. This CDR3 has 13 amino acids. Trimming cost V 7 bases and J 0 bases, with 9 bases left between them. Germline CDR1 and CDR2: SNHLY and FYNNEI. This CDR3 reads CASTEVSNYGYTF. The CDR3 nucleotides are TGTGCCAGCACCGAGGTCTCTAACTATGGCTACACCTTC.

The V call is TRBV11-2, the J call TRBJ1-4, with 7 bases lining up with TRBD1. The trim removed 6 bases at V and 5 bases at J, leaving 9 bases unmatched. The V gene's germline CDR1 is SGHAT and CDR2 FQNNGV. The CDR3 has 15 residues. This CDR3 is CASSIRTGRNEKLFF. The CDR3 DNA sequence: TGTGCCAGCAGTATTAGGACAGGCCGGAATGAAAAACTGTTTTTT. The full variable domain, rest sourced from reference TRBV11-2 and TRBJ1-4, is EAGVAQSPRYKIIEKRQSVAFWCNPISGHATLYWYQQILGQGPKLLIQFQNNGVVDDSQLPKDRFSAERLKGVDSTLKIQPAKLEDSAVYLCASSIRTGRNEKLFFGSGTQLSVL.

The genes are TRBV6-2 or TRBV6-3 and TRBJ1-3; D is uncertain. The CDR3 has 15 amino acids. The V gene's germline CDR1 is MNHEY and CDR2 SVGEGT. V was trimmed by 4 bases and J by 3 bases, leaving 13 bases between them. CDR3 sequence (DNA): TGTGCCAGCAGTTGGATGCGGGGTAATGGAAACACCATATATTTT. It yields the protein CASSWMRGNGNTIYF.

The chain carries TRBV5-6 and TRBJ2-3; D may be TRBD2 (5 bases). Trimming pared 3 bases from V and 5 bases from J, leaving 16 bases between. The V gene's germline CDR1 is SGHDT and CDR2 YYEEEE. The CDR3 is 15 amino acids. CDR3 in amino acids: CASSSGPPRGDTQYF. The CDR3 nucleotides are TGTGCCAGCAGCTCCGGACCTCCTCGGGGAGATACGCAGTATTTT. Full variable domain (rest looked up from reference TRBV5-6 and TRBJ2-3): DAGVTQSPTHLIKTRGQQVTLRCSPKSGHDTVSWYQQALGQGPQFIFQYYEEEERQRGNFPDRFSGHQFPNYSSELNVNALLLGDSALYLCASSSGPPRGDTQYFGPGTRLTVL.

The V and J genes are TRBV24-1 and TRBJ2-1, with a possible D match to TRBD1 (6 bases). Per the germline V gene, CDR1 is KGHDR and CDR2 is SFDVKD. The CDR3 loop spans 18 amino acids. Trimming removed 3 bases at V and 8 bases at J, with 25 bases between. CDR3 protein: CATSDPSPLQGSIDEQFF. For the CDR3, the DNA is TGTGCCACCAGTGATCCAAGCCCCTTACAGGGAAGCATAGATGAGCAGTTCTTC.

This clone was seen just once. The chain has TRBV4-1 and TRBJ1-5; 8 bases map to TRBD1. Germline loops: CDR1 MGHRA, CDR2 YSYEKL. The CDR3 contains 17 residues. Trimming at V came to 0 bases and at J to 12 bases, leaving 16 bases not matched to a gene. The CDR3 DNA reads TGCGCCAGCAGCCAAGAACGTTTCGGGAGCGACAGGGGCGTCCAGCATTTT. As protein: CASSQERFGSDRGVQHF.

V gene TRBV19 combines with J gene TRBJ2-2; maybe TRBD2 (6 bases). V was shortened by 4 bases and J by 5 bases, with 8 bases between the two germline ends. This CDR3 region has 13 residues. Per germline, CDR1 LNHDA and CDR2 SQIVND (reference sequence). CDR3 sequence reads: CASSRGVTGELFF. The CDR3 DNA reads TGTGCCAGTAGTAGGGGGGTAACCGGGGAGCTGTTTTTT.

The chain employs TRBV6-5 and TRBJ2-3; possibly TRBD1 for D (6 bases). Trimming removed 5 bases from V and 4 bases from J, with 13 bases in between. Germline V gene data show CDR1 as MNHEY and CDR2 as SVGAGI. CDR3 length: 14 amino acids. CDR3 nucleotide sequence: TGTGCCAGCAGTACCTATGGGGGCGCAGATACGCAGTATTTT. Protein sequence: CASSTYGGADTQYF.

V is TRBV30 and J is TRBJ2-1; 10 bases line up with TRBD2. This CDR3 region has 15 residues. V shed 3 bases and J 7 bases; nucleotides not matched to a gene: 9. CDR1 and CDR2 (germline): GTSNPN, SVGIG (reference sequence). The CDR3 coding sequence is TGTGCCTGGAGCATGGGAGCGGGGGGGCCTAATGAGCAGTTCTTC. Protein: CAWSMGAGGPNEQFF.

V gene TRBV3-1 (or the pseudogene TRBV3-2) combines with J gene TRBJ1-5; D perhaps matches TRBD1 (5 bases). The CDR3 runs to 16 residues. Looked up from germline, CDR1 is LGHDT and CDR2 is YNNKEL (reference sequence). V was clipped by 3 bases and J by 2 bases, with 14 bases between them. The CDR3 nucleotides are TGTGCCAGCAGCCATCAGGGAGACGCTCGCAATCAGCCCCAGCATTTT. Protein product: CASSHQGDARNQPQHF.

CDR3 region: CASSGTSGGAFGYDEQFF. The CDR3 bases are TGTGCCAGCAGCGGGACTAGCGGGGGGGCCTTTGGGTACGATGAGCAGTTCTTC. V gene TRBV9 combines with J gene TRBJ2-1, with TRBD2 matching over 15 bases. The germline gives CDR1 SGDLS, CDR2 YYNGEE. With V trimmed by 3 bases and J by 8 bases, 12 bases remained unmatched. This CDR3 spans 18 amino acids.

The chain joins TRBV18 to TRBJ2-2; D unresolved. Germline-derived CDR1 and CDR2 are KGHSH and LQKENI. The length of the CDR3 is 16 residues. V was pared by 3 bases and J by 2 bases, with 13 bases between. The CDR3 bases are TGTGCCAGCTCACCTGCGATTGAACCTAACACCGGGGAGCTGTTTTTT. This translates into CASSPAIEPNTGELFF. Full variable domain (remainder filled in from reference TRBV18 and TRBJ2-2): NAGVMQNPRHLVRRRGQEARLRCSPMKGHSHVYWYRQLPEEGLKFMVYLQKENIIDESGMPKERFSAEFPKEGPSILRIQQVVRGDSAAYFCASSPAIEPNTGELFFGEGSRLTVL.

This sequence joins TRBV29-1 and TRBJ2-2, with D perhaps matching TRBD2 (6 bases). Germline CDR1 and CDR2: SQVTM and ANQGSEA. The CDR3 is 12 residues long. Trimming pared 6 bases from V and 6 bases from J, leaving 11 bases between. CDR3 sequence (DNA): TGCAGCGTCCCTAGCGCCCCCGGGGAGCTGTTTTTT. Translation: CSVPSAPGELFF.

The chain's CDR3 is CASSFSGGRGTEAFF. The CDR3, as DNA: TGTGCCAGCAGTTTTTCAGGGGGTCGGGGCACTGAAGCTTTCTTT. The V and J genes are TRBV28 and TRBJ1-1, with 7 bases fitting TRBD1. V lost 3 bases and J lost 4; bases outside the gene matches: 8. CDR1 MDHEN and CDR2 SYDVKM come from the germline V gene. CDR3 length: 15 amino acids.

The chain employs TRBV6-4 and TRBJ1-2, with no clear D. CDR3 length: 13 residues. Looked up from germline, CDR1 is MRHNA and CDR2 is SNTAGT. V lost 6 bases and J lost 2, with 10 bases in between. CDR3 nucleotide sequence: TGTGCCAGCAGATTAACAGTGAACTATGGCTACACCTTC. Amino acids: CASRLTVNYGYTF.

The chain couples TRBV29-1 to TRBJ2-2; 9 bases align to TRBD1. The CDR3 extends over 14 amino acids. V shed 6 bases and J 2 bases; nucleotides not matched to a gene: 4. The germline gives CDR1 SQVTM, CDR2 ANQGSEA. CDR3 region: CSVWDRVNTGELFF. CDR3 in DNA: TGCAGCGTGTGGGACAGGGTAAACACCGGGGAGCTGTTTTTT.

V and J are TRBV5-4 and TRBJ2-5; D is perhaps TRBD2 (5 bases). Germline V lookup: CDR1 SGHNT, CDR2 YYREEE (reference sequence). V lost 0 bases and J 5 bases, leaving 11 bases between the germline ends. This CDR3 comprises 14 residues. CDR3 in DNA: TGTGCCAGCAGCTTGGAACTTGGGAGCGAGACCCAGTACTTC. Translated: CASSLELGSETQYF.

The chain carries TRBV3-1 (or the pseudogene TRBV3-2) and TRBJ1-1, with D possibly TRBD1 on 6 matching bases. V was clipped by 3 bases and J by 0 bases, with 8 bases between them. Germline V CDR1 and CDR2: LGHDT, YNNKEL (reference sequence). This CDR3 is 14 amino acids long. The CDR3 is CASSQGHMNTEAFF. DNA of the CDR3: TGTGCCAGCAGCCAGGGACACATGAACACTGAAGCTTTCTTT.

This CDR3 is CASRGGGGNQPQHF. The CDR3 DNA reads as TGTGCCAGCCGAGGGGGCGGTGGCAATCAGCCCCAGCATTTT. The V gene is TRBV27, the J gene TRBJ1-5; TRBD1 agrees at 7 bases. The CDR3 has 14 amino acids. The junction had 6 bases not matched to a gene; V was cut back by 8 bases and J by 2 bases. CDR1 and CDR2 from the germline V gene are MNHEY and SMNVEV (reference sequence).

This chain links TRBV7-6 with TRBJ1-6; no clear D gene. Germline lookup yields CDR1 SGHVS and CDR2 FNYEAQ. V lost 1 base and J lost 6, with 16 bases in between. This CDR3 is built from 17 residues. DNA for the CDR3: TGTGCCAGCAGCTTAGACGAGGTGGGAACGGTTAATTCACCCCTCCACTTT. This translates into CASSLDEVGTVNSPLHF.

This clone showed up just a few times. The chain is built from TRBV5-4 and TRBJ1-2; 7 positions agree with TRBD1. CDR3 length: 20 residues. V gave up 2 bases and J gave up 0 bases; unmatched junction bases: 19. Germline V lookup: CDR1 SGHNT, CDR2 YYREEE (reference sequence). DNA of the CDR3: TGTGCCAGCAGCTTATGGGACCGCCGGGACAGACTGTCCCCTAACTATGGCTACACCTTC. Translating it yields CASSLWDRRDRLSPNYGYTF.

This clone came up once. V and J are TRBV24-1 and TRBJ2-3, with TRBD2 matching over 8 bases. The CDR3 runs to 16 residues. V was pared by 5 bases and J by 3 bases, with 9 bases of the junction left unmatched. Per the germline V gene, CDR1 is KGHDR and CDR2 is SFDVKD. For the CDR3, the DNA is TGTGCCACCAGTGCCGGTAGCGGGGTAAGGACAGATACGCAGTATTTT. It yields the protein CATSAGSGVRTDTQYF.

The chain recombines TRBV14 with TRBJ2-5; no firm D call. CDR3 size: 13 residues. Trimming shortened V by 1 base and J by 4 bases, and 7 bases separated the two germline ends. The germline V gene encodes CDR1 SGHDN and CDR2 FVKESK. As DNA, the CDR3 is TGTGCCAGCAGCCAAGTAGGGCTAGAGACCCAGTACTTC. It yields the protein CASSQVGLETQYF.